This is a list of T cell receptor beta chains from one sample in a study of T cells in Graves' hyperthyroidism and ophthalmopathy. MiXCR was run by TCRdb on the multiplex PCR reads, yielding one entry per CDR3 protein. The sample includes fewer than 750,000 distinct CDR3 sequences, roughly 15% of them seen just once. Sequencing was performed on blood. The source of these receptors is a middle-aged woman with Graves' ophthalmopathy. CDR3s include the opening cysteine and the closing phenylalanine or tryptophan. Fields, in order: CDR3 protein, CDR3 DNA, V gene, clone size, D gene, J gene. D genes are given only for firm matches. The size of a clone is reported for some rows only, either as once, few or many, or as a class for expanded clones.

CDR3: CASSAVYEQYF
DNA: TGTGCCAGCAGCGCCGTCTACGAGCAGTACTTC
V: TRBV28
size: many
D: .
J: TRBJ2-7

CDR3: CASSPGPTSGIWTGELFF
DNA: TGCGCCAGCAGCCCGGGCCCGACTAGCGGGATCTGGACCGGGGAGCTGTTTTTT
V: TRBV4-3
size: few
D: TRBD2
J: TRBJ2-2

CDR3: CASSLEAGTGYGYTF
DNA: TGCGCCAGCAGCTTGGAGGCAGGGACCGGCTATGGCTACACCTTC
V: TRBV5-1
size: many
D: .
J: TRBJ1-2

CDR3: CASSSQTSGRVRETQYF
DNA: TGTGCCAGCAGCAGCCAGACTAGCGGGAGGGTACGTGAGACCCAGTACTTC
V: TRBV13
size: .
D: TRBD2
J: TRBJ2-5

CDR3: CASTPDRGEAFF
DNA: TGTGCCAGTACCCCGGACAGGGGTGAAGCTTTCTTT
V: TRBV19
size: .
D: TRBD1
J: TRBJ1-1

CDR3: CASSQGWPSGIETQYF
DNA: TGTGCCAGCAGCCAAGGTTGGCCTAGCGGGATTGAGACCCAGTACTTC
V: TRBV14
size: .
D: TRBD2
J: TRBJ2-5

CDR3: CAWSWSGVEQYF
DNA: TGTGCCTGGAGTTGGAGCGGCGTCGAGCAGTACTTC
V: TRBV30
size: many
D: .
J: TRBJ2-7

CDR3: CSASLTGRQETQYF
DNA: TGCAGTGCTAGCCTGACAGGGAGACAAGAGACCCAGTACTTC
V: TRBV20-1
size: many
D: TRBD1
J: TRBJ2-5

CDR3: CSVVAGQGSYEQYF
DNA: TGCAGCGTTGTGGCGGGACAGGGATCCTACGAGCAGTACTTC
V: TRBV29-1
size: .
D: TRBD1
J: TRBJ2-7

CDR3: CASSSGFGQLQHF
DNA: TGTGCCAGCAGTTCAGGGTTCGGACAGCTCCAGCATTTT
V: TRBV6-2/TRBV6-3
size: many
D: .
J: TRBJ1-5

CDR3: CASRRRGGGSYEQYF
DNA: TGTGCCAGCAGGCGACGGGGAGGCGGATCCTACGAGCAGTACTTC
V: TRBV6-2/TRBV6-3
size: many
D: .
J: TRBJ2-7

CDR3: CASSQENRGLGEAFF
DNA: TGCGCCAGCAGCCAAGAAAACAGGGGGCTAGGTGAAGCTTTCTTT
V: TRBV4-1
size: few
D: TRBD1
J: TRBJ1-1

CDR3: CAWSPAGAGEQYF
DNA: TGTGCCTGGAGTCCCGCGGGGGCGGGAGAGCAGTACTTC
V: TRBV30
size: many
D: .
J: TRBJ2-7

CDR3: CASSDPRLAENTGELFF
DNA: TGTGCCAGCAGTGACCCGAGACTAGCGGAGAACACCGGGGAGCTGTTTTTT
V: TRBV6-4
size: many
D: TRBD2
J: TRBJ2-2

CDR3: CASSQGKPRYYGYTF
DNA: TGTGCCAGCAGCCAAGGAAAACCAAGATACTATGGCTACACCTTC
V: TRBV28
size: .
D: .
J: TRBJ1-2

CDR3: CASSFSGPGELFF
DNA: TGTGCCAGCAGTTTTTCCGGACCCGGGGAGCTGTTTTTT
V: TRBV12-3/TRBV12-4
size: many
D: .
J: TRBJ2-2

CDR3: CSARAQRSTEAFF
DNA: TGCAGTGCTAGAGCCCAGAGAAGCACTGAAGCTTTCTTT
V: TRBV20-1
size: .
D: .
J: TRBJ1-1

CDR3: CAWSVLAGGPGELFF
DNA: TGTGCCTGGAGTGTACTAGCGGGAGGGCCCGGGGAGCTGTTTTTT
V: TRBV30
size: .
D: TRBD2
J: TRBJ2-2

CDR3: CASIDRGNQPQHF
DNA: TGTGCCAGCATCGACAGGGGCAATCAGCCCCAGCATTTT
V: TRBV6-2/TRBV6-3
size: many
D: TRBD1
J: TRBJ1-5

CDR3: CAWSVRGGGELFF
DNA: TGTGCCTGGAGTGTGAGGGGGGGCGGGGAGCTGTTTTTT
V: TRBV30
size: many
D: .
J: TRBJ2-2

CDR3: CASSLTGRAGGPNIQYF
DNA: TGTGCCAGCAGTTTAACCGGGAGAGCGGGAGGGCCAAACATTCAGTACTTT
V: TRBV7-2
size: few
D: TRBD2
J: TRBJ2-4

CDR3: CASARAGWDEQYF
DNA: TGTGCTAGTGCCAGAGCGGGATGGGACGAGCAGTACTTC
V: TRBV12-5
size: once
D: TRBD2
J: TRBJ2-7

CDR3: CASRKDENTGELFF
DNA: TGTGCCAGTAGAAAGGACGAGAACACCGGGGAGCTGTTTTTT
V: TRBV19
size: many
D: .
J: TRBJ2-2

CDR3: CASSLGGVLGELFF
DNA: TGTGCCAGCAGCTTGGGTGGGGTGTTGGGGGAGCTGTTTTTT
V: TRBV11-2
size: many
D: .
J: TRBJ2-2

CDR3: CASSLVPNSNQPQHF
DNA: TGTGCCAGCAGCTTAGTCCCCAATAGCAATCAGCCCCAGCATTTT
V: TRBV7-2
size: .
D: .
J: TRBJ1-5

CDR3: CASSESTAYEQYF
DNA: TGTGCCAGCAGTGAAAGTACAGCCTACGAGCAGTACTTC
V: TRBV6-1
size: many
D: .
J: TRBJ2-7

CDR3: CSARDLGGLRVNTEAFF
DNA: TGCAGTGCTAGAGATCTGGGGGGTTTGAGGGTGAACACTGAAGCTTTCTTT
V: TRBV20-1
size: many
D: .
J: TRBJ1-1

CDR3: CASSLSGLRDQPQHF
DNA: TGTGCCAGCAGTCTATCGGGGCTCAGAGATCAGCCCCAGCATTTT
V: TRBV12-3/TRBV12-4
size: many
D: .
J: TRBJ1-5

CDR3: CATSEGQGGSYEQYF
DNA: TGTGCCACCAGTGAAGGTCAGGGGGGCTCCTACGAGCAGTACTTC
V: TRBV24-1
size: .
D: .
J: TRBJ2-7

CDR3: CASSPPGGVDMNTEAFF
DNA: TGTGCCAGCTCACCACCGGGAGGGGTAGACATGAACACTGAAGCTTTCTTT
V: TRBV18
size: .
D: .
J: TRBJ1-1

CDR3: CAWSEGRTEAFF
DNA: TGTGCCTGGAGTGAGGGGAGAACTGAAGCTTTCTTT
V: TRBV30
size: many
D: .
J: TRBJ1-1

CDR3: CASSQEPQGLTEAFF
DNA: TGTGCCAGCAGCCAAGAACCGCAGGGGCTCACTGAAGCTTTCTTT
V: TRBV3-1
size: few
D: .
J: TRBJ1-1

CDR3: CASSFLTGSNQPQHF
DNA: TGTGCCAGCAGTTTTTTGACAGGTAGCAATCAGCCCCAGCATTTT
V: TRBV28
size: many
D: .
J: TRBJ1-5

CDR3: CASSLGTGTGAEQYF
DNA: TGCGCCAGCAGCCTGGGTACCGGGACAGGGGCCGAGCAGTACTTC
V: TRBV5-1
size: many
D: TRBD1
J: TRBJ2-7

CDR3: CASSRRDLTGQGYTF
DNA: TGTGCCAGCAGTCGGAGAGACCTTACAGGGCAGGGCTACACCTTC
V: TRBV6-5
size: many
D: .
J: TRBJ1-2

CDR3: CASSLVAGTTKNIQYF
DNA: TGTGCCAGCAGCTTAGTGGCAGGGACCACCAAAAACATTCAGTACTTC
V: TRBV7-9
size: .
D: .
J: TRBJ2-4

CDR3: CASSYSKRGPADTQYF
DNA: TGTGCCAGCAGTTACTCGAAACGAGGCCCCGCCGATACGCAGTATTTT
V: TRBV6-5
size: .
D: .
J: TRBJ2-3

CDR3: CSARDGVVVAGVSGNEQFF
DNA: TGCAGTGCTAGAGATGGGGTCGTGGTAGCGGGAGTATCGGGGAATGAGCAGTTCTTC
V: TRBV20-1
size: .
D: TRBD2
J: TRBJ2-1

CDR3: CASSHDEGIAGGPGELFF
DNA: TGTGCCAGCAGCCACGATGAGGGTATAGCGGGAGGTCCCGGGGAGCTGTTTTTT
V: TRBV7-4
size: many
D: TRBD2
J: TRBJ2-2

CDR3: CASSQMIGQGVYEQYF
DNA: TGTGCCAGCAGCCAAATGATAGGACAGGGGGTGTACGAGCAGTACTTC
V: TRBV14
size: many
D: TRBD1
J: TRBJ2-7

CDR3: CASSHDLGVPQHF
DNA: TGTGCCAGCAGTCACGATTTGGGAGTCCCCCAGCATTTT
V: TRBV6-5
size: .
D: .
J: TRBJ1-5

CDR3: CASRQQGFLYGYTF
DNA: TGTGCCAGCAGACAACAGGGGTTCCTCTATGGCTACACCTTC
V: TRBV28
size: many
D: TRBD1
J: TRBJ1-2

CDR3: CASSVEAGNSPLHF
DNA: TGTGCCAGCAGCGTCGAGGCAGGAAATTCACCCCTCCACTTT
V: TRBV9
size: .
D: .
J: TRBJ1-6

CDR3: CASSYFEPGAANTEAFF
DNA: TGTGCCAGCAGTTACTTCGAACCCGGTGCAGCGAACACTGAAGCTTTCTTT
V: TRBV6-5
size: many
D: .
J: TRBJ1-1

CDR3: CASRGTDGGYTF
DNA: TGTGCCAGCAGAGGGACAGACGGGGGCTACACCTTC
V: TRBV7-3
size: many
D: TRBD1
J: TRBJ1-2

CDR3: CASSLWEGAREETQYF
DNA: TGTGCCAGCAGCTTGTGGGAGGGGGCCCGGGAAGAGACCCAGTACTTC
V: TRBV5-4
size: many
D: .
J: TRBJ2-5

CDR3: CAANTGFVETQYF
DNA: TGTGCCGCCAATACAGGGTTCGTTGAGACCCAGTACTTC
V: TRBV6-1
size: many
D: .
J: TRBJ2-5

CDR3: CASRISSGTGLYEQYF
DNA: TGTGCCAGCAGGATATCTAGCGGAACAGGCCTATACGAGCAGTACTTC
V: TRBV27
size: many
D: TRBD2
J: TRBJ2-7

CDR3: CASSSRTSGILAKNIQYF
DNA: TGTGCCAGCAGCTCCAGGACTAGCGGGATCCTAGCCAAAAACATTCAGTACTTC
V: TRBV5-6
size: many
D: TRBD2
J: TRBJ2-4

CDR3: CASSPGGGYGELFF
DNA: TGTGCCAGCTCGCCGGGAGGGGGCTACGGGGAGCTGTTTTTT
V: TRBV18
size: .
D: .
J: TRBJ2-2

CDR3: CASSLAGQGVWETQYF
DNA: TGTGCCAGCAGCTTAGCGGGACAGGGGGTTTGGGAGACCCAGTACTTC
V: TRBV7-2
size: many
D: TRBD1
J: TRBJ2-5

CDR3: CASSLSAGFDEQYF
DNA: TGTGCCAGCAGTTTATCGGCGGGGTTCGACGAGCAGTACTTC
V: TRBV27
size: many
D: .
J: TRBJ2-7

CDR3: CASSLGPGNTEAFF
DNA: TGTGCCAGCAGCTTAGGGCCCGGGAACACTGAAGCTTTCTTT
V: TRBV7-2
size: many
D: .
J: TRBJ1-1

CDR3: CASSVGGQGAETQYF
DNA: TGTGCCAGCAGCGTAGGGGGGCAGGGAGCGGAGACCCAGTACTTC
V: TRBV9
size: .
D: .
J: TRBJ2-5

CDR3: CASRATGTVREQYF
DNA: TGTGCCAGTAGAGCGACAGGAACAGTACGGGAGCAGTACTTC
V: TRBV19
size: many
D: .
J: TRBJ2-7

CDR3: CASSGKRATAYEQYF
DNA: TGTGCCAGCAGTGGTAAGCGGGCGACAGCCTACGAGCAGTACTTC
V: TRBV28
size: many
D: .
J: TRBJ2-7

CDR3: CATSNLRDRTYEQYF
DNA: TGTGCCACCAGCAACCTTCGGGACAGGACCTACGAGCAGTACTTC
V: TRBV15
size: .
D: TRBD1
J: TRBJ2-7